Below are 25 T cell receptor beta chains sequenced from a single sample in a study of blood T cell repertoires in COVID-19. The data were produced by immunoSEQ multiplex PCR, yet TCRdb's version contains in-frame clones alone and is incomplete. The data show approximately 75,000 clones, roughly 90% seen once. What was sequenced was peripheral blood. These receptor sequences come from a man aged 60-69 years with acute or convalescent COVID-19.

The chain recombines TRBV5-1 with TRBJ2-5; 11 bases agree with TRBD2. V shed 4 bases, J shed 2 bases, and the junction held 10 bases outside the gene matches. The germline V gene has CDR1 SGHRS and CDR2 YFSETQ. This CDR3 spans 17 amino acids. The CDR3 spells CASSPPTSGIPQETQYF. In DNA, the CDR3 is TGCGCCAGCAGCCCCCCGACTAGCGGGATACCACAAGAGACCCAGTACTTC. The whole variable domain, filled in from reference TRBV5-1 and TRBJ2-5, reads KAGVTQTPRYLIKTRGQQVTLSCSPISGHRSVSWYQQTPGQGLQFLFEYFSETQRNKGNFPGRFSGRQFSNSRSEMNVSTLELGDSALYLCASSPPTSGIPQETQYFGPGTRLLVL.

The chain combines TRBV5-1 with TRBJ2-3; 8 nucleotides match TRBD1. Germline CDR1 is SGHRS and CDR2 is YFSETQ. Germline trimming cut 4 bases from V and 1 base from J; bases unmatched to any gene: 11. The CDR3 is made up of 17 amino acids. For the CDR3, the DNA is TGCGCCAGCAGCATCTGGACAGGGAGTCTAGGCACAGATACGCAGTATTTT. Translating it yields CASSIWTGSLGTDTQYF.

The rearrangement uses TRBV5-1 and TRBJ2-2, with D unresolved. V was clipped by 2 bases and J by 5 bases, with 10 bases between them. The CDR3 has 14 residues. Germline V gene sequence: CDR1 SGHRS, CDR2 YFSETQ. CDR3 sequence: CASSLGVETGELFF. The CDR3 nucleotides are TGCGCCAGCAGCTTAGGAGTCGAGACCGGGGAGCTGTTTTTT.

The chain employs TRBV5-1 and TRBJ2-2; D might be TRBD2 (5 bases). In germline, CDR1 is SGHRS, CDR2 YFSETQ. There are 15 residues in the CDR3. V was pared by 1 base and J by 1 base, with 8 bases between. The CDR3 DNA reads TGCGCCAGCAGCTTGACCGGGAAGAACACCGGGGAGCTGTTTTTT. Its protein is CASSLTGKNTGELFF.

V gene TRBV7-9 combines with J gene TRBJ2-3, with D unresolved. This CDR3 comprises 13 residues. Per the germline V gene, CDR1 is SEHNR and CDR2 is FQNEAQ (reference sequence). V dropped 5 bases and J dropped 5 bases, with 11 bases sitting between them. CDR3 residues: CASSLIPGDTQYF. The CDR3 DNA is TGTGCCAGCAGCCTCATCCCGGGAGATACGCAGTATTTT.

This clone was seen a single time. CDR3 coding DNA: TGTGCCAGCACCCTTAAAGAGACCCAGTACTTC. It translates to CASTLKETQYF. The chain has TRBV28 and TRBJ2-5, with D unclear. The germline CDR1 and CDR2 sequences are MDHEN and SYDVKM. This CDR3 has 11 amino acids. V was clipped by 7 bases and J by 3 bases, with 6 bases between them.

This clone was found once. V is TRBV5-1 and J is TRBJ1-1; D is possibly TRBD1 (6 bases). In germline, CDR1 is SGHRS, CDR2 YFSETQ. CDR3 length equals 13 residues. V lost 2 bases to trimming and J lost 6 bases, with 11 bases between them. CDR3 nucleotide sequence: TGCGCCAGCAGCTTCGGGACACGACCTGAAGCTTTCTTT. It translates to CASSFGTRPEAFF. Together with reference TRBV5-1 and TRBJ1-1, the CDR3 gives the full variable domain: KAGVTQTPRYLIKTRGQQVTLSCSPISGHRSVSWYQQTPGQGLQFLFEYFSETQRNKGNFPGRFSGRQFSNSRSEMNVSTLELGDSALYLCASSFGTRPEAFFGQGTRLTVV.

This rearrangement joins TRBV5-1 to TRBJ2-7, with D perhaps matching TRBD1 (5 bases). Germline-derived CDR1 and CDR2 are SGHRS and YFSETQ. V was cut by 0 bases and J by 1 base, with 11 bases left in between. The CDR3 covers 15 residues. The CDR3 nucleotides are TGCGCCAGCAGCTTGGCCGGACAACCGTCCTACGAGCAGTACTTC. This gives the protein CASSLAGQPSYEQYF.

The V gene is TRBV6-5, the J gene TRBJ2-7; maybe TRBD1 (5 bases). V was clipped by 5 bases and J by 6 bases, with 11 bases between them. The CDR3 runs to 12 residues. Per germline, CDR1 MNHEY and CDR2 SVGAGI. The CDR3 region is CASSNPGFEQYF. CDR3 sequence (DNA): TGTGCCAGCAGTAACCCAGGGTTCGAGCAGTACTTC.

The V gene is TRBV24-1, the J gene TRBJ2-7; D is possibly TRBD1 (6 bases). Germline loops: CDR1 KGHDR, CDR2 SFDVKD. The CDR3 sequence is 14 residues long. The V end was cut by 3 bases, the J end by 7 bases, with 15 bases between. The DNA of the CDR3 is TGTGCCACCAGTGATCCAACAGGGAACGCGGAGCAGTACTTC. Protein: CATSDPTGNAEQYF.

The rearrangement links TRBV18 to TRBJ1-6; D call uncertain. The germline V and J ends were trimmed by 5 bases and 4 bases, with 3 bases remaining between them. In germline, CDR1 is KGHSH, CDR2 LQKENI. The CDR3 is 12 residues long. The CDR3 DNA follows: TGTGCCAGCTCATCATATAATTCACCCCTCCACTTT. As protein: CASSSYNSPLHF.

Only a few counts were recorded for this clone. The genes are TRBV27 and TRBJ1-1, with TRBD1 matching over 7 bases. The CDR3 has 15 amino acids. CDR1 MNHEY and CDR2 SMNVEV come from the germline V gene (reference sequence). The V segment lost 5 bases and the J segment 1 base; nucleotides outside the gene matches: 7. The CDR3 loop reads CASSLKDRQNTEAFF. CDR3 DNA sequence: TGTGCCAGCAGTCTTAAGGACAGGCAGAACACTGAAGCTTTCTTT.

The gene calls are TRBV7-9 and TRBJ2-1; 7 bases match TRBD1. This CDR3 is built from 15 residues. Losses at the gene ends were 4 bases for V and 4 bases for J; bases not matched to a gene: 7. Germline-derived CDR1 and CDR2 are SEHNR and FQNEAQ (reference sequence). The CDR3 sequence: CASSSRGQTYNEQFF. In DNA form, the CDR3 reads TGTGCCAGCAGCTCTAGGGGGCAAACTTACAATGAGCAGTTCTTC. The entire variable domain, with the rest obtained from reference TRBV7-9 and TRBJ2-1, is as follows: DTGVSQNPRHKITKRGQNVTFRCDPISEHNRLYWYRQTLGQGPEFLTYFQNEAQLEKSRLLSDRFSAERPKGSFSTLEIQRTEQGDSAMYLCASSSRGQTYNEQFFGPGTRLTVL.

This clone has just a few counts. The chain uses TRBV5-1 and TRBJ2-7, with 10 bases matching TRBD1. With 1 base clipped from V and 2 bases from J, the junction kept 3 bases outside the gene matches. Germline values: CDR1 SGHRS, CDR2 YFSETQ. CDR3 length equals 15 residues. As DNA, the CDR3 is TGCGCCAGCAGCTTGTCCGGACAGGGGGCCTACGAGCAGTACTTC. Translated: CASSLSGQGAYEQYF.

The chain's CDR3 is CASRWGEKLFF. The CDR3 DNA reads as TGTGCCAGCAGGTGGGGCGAAAAACTGTTTTTT. The chain links TRBV27 to TRBJ1-4; D possibly corresponds to TRBD1 (5 bases). The V gene lost 6 bases and the J gene lost 8 bases, with 7 bases spanning the gap. CDR1 and CDR2 (germline): MNHEY, SMNVEV (reference sequence). The CDR3 length is 11 residues.

This clone has more than one count but fewer than ten. V is TRBV27 and J is TRBJ2-7, with a tentative D call TRBD1 (5 bases). The CDR3 runs to 16 residues. Trimming left V 2 bases short and J 3 bases short, with 17 bases between. Germline V gives CDR1 MNHEY, CDR2 SMNVEV (reference sequence). Here the CDR3 reads CASSLGPSTGNYEQYF. The CDR3 coding sequence is TGTGCCAGCAGTTTAGGTCCCTCCACAGGAAACTACGAGCAGTACTTC.

The chain is built from TRBV2 and TRBJ2-1; 16 bases line up with TRBD2. The length of the CDR3 is 17 residues. The V segment lost 6 bases and the J segment 8 bases; nucleotides outside the gene matches: 10. Germline loops: CDR1 SNHLY, CDR2 FYNNEI. This CDR3 is CASREGLAGGIVDEQFF. The CDR3 DNA follows: TGTGCCAGCAGGGAGGGACTAGCGGGAGGGATAGTCGATGAGCAGTTCTTC.

The rearrangement joins TRBV4-2 to TRBJ2-5, with TRBD2 as a possible D gene (6 bases). The ends were cut back, 3 bases at V and 5 bases at J, with 16 bases in the middle. The CDR3 length is 15 residues. Germline assignment: CDR1 LGHNA and CDR2 YNFKEQ. CDR3 sequence: CASSQAGSDGETQYF. DNA of the CDR3: TGTGCCAGCAGCCAGGCGGGATCGGACGGGGAGACCCAGTACTTC.

This clone was recorded a few times. This chain connects TRBV3-1 (or the pseudogene TRBV3-2) to TRBJ1-6; D gene uncertain. The CDR3 is 13 amino acids. V lost 6 bases and J lost 5, with 8 bases in between. Germline CDR1 and CDR2: LGHDT and YNNKEL (reference sequence). The CDR3 DNA follows: TGTGCCAGCAGGCAATCTAATAATTCACCCCTCCACTTT. It is translated as CASRQSNNSPLHF.

The CDR3 here is CASSPLQTGESTEAFF. The DNA of the CDR3 is TGTGCCAGCTCACCACTTCAGACAGGGGAGTCGACTGAAGCTTTCTTT. The V call is TRBV18, the J call TRBJ1-1; 8 bases agree with TRBD1. This CDR3 region has 16 residues. The V and J ends lost 1 base and 5 bases, in that order; junction bases with no gene match: 9. The germline gives CDR1 KGHSH, CDR2 LQKENI.

The V call is TRBV7-9, the J call TRBJ2-1; 10 nucleotides agree with TRBD1. This CDR3 spans 19 amino acids. Germline CDR1 reads SEHNR; CDR2 reads FQNEAQ (reference sequence). V lost 6 bases and J lost 4; bases outside the gene matches: 18. CDR3 in amino acids: CASSYGTGVESRAYNEQFF. DNA for the CDR3: TGTGCCAGCAGTTATGGGACAGGGGTTGAGAGTCGAGCTTACAATGAGCAGTTCTTC.

This sequence joins TRBV18 and TRBJ1-3; no reliable D call. Per the germline V gene, CDR1 is KGHSH and CDR2 is LQKENI. V was cut by 3 bases and J by 2 bases, with 11 bases left in between. This CDR3 comprises 15 residues. CDR3 in DNA: TGTGCCAGCTCACCTTCGGTTGCTCCTGGAAACACCATATATTTT. Its protein product is CASSPSVAPGNTIYF.

This chain links TRBV7-3 with TRBJ1-2; 8 positions agree with TRBD1. Germline values: CDR1 SGHTA, CDR2 FQGTGA. The length of the CDR3 is 12 residues. V trimming: 4 bases; J trimming: 9 bases; junction bases outside the gene matches: 4. DNA of the CDR3: TGTGCCAGCAGCTCGGACAGGGTTCGCTACACCTTC. Its translation is CASSSDRVRYTF.

This clone was counted a single time. V usage is TRBV11-2 and J usage is TRBJ2-5, with TRBD2 matching 7 bases. V shed 5 bases, J shed 1 base, and the junction held 4 bases outside the gene matches. CDR3 length equals 14 residues. CDR1 and CDR2 from the germline V gene are SGHAT and FQNNGV. CDR3 amino acids: CASSPSGVQETQYF. In DNA form, the CDR3 reads TGTGCCAGCAGCCCGAGCGGGGTCCAAGAGACCCAGTACTTC.

The chain carries TRBV11-2 and TRBJ2-3; weak D call: TRBD1 (5 bases). The CDR3 has 13 amino acids. Germline V CDR1 and CDR2: SGHAT, FQNNGV. V was cut by 5 bases and J by 5 bases, with 11 bases left in between. The CDR3, as DNA: TGTGCCAGCAGCCCCACAAGGGGAGATACGCAGTATTTT. As protein: CASSPTRGDTQYF.